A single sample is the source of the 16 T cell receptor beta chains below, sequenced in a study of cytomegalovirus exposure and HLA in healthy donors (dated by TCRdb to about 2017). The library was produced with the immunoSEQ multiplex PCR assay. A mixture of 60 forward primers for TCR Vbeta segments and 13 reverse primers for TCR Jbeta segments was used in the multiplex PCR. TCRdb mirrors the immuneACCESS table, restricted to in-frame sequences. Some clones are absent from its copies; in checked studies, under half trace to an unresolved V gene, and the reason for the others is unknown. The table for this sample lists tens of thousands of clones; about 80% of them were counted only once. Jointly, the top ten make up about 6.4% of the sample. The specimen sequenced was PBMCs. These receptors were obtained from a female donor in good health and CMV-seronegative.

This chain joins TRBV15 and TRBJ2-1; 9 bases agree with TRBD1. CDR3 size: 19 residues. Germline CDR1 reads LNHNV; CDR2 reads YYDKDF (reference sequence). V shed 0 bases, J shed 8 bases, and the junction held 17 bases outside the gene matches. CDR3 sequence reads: CATSRDSGTGRPGRDEQFF. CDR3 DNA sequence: TGTGCCACCAGCAGAGATTCGGGGACAGGGAGGCCTGGGAGGGATGAGCAGTTCTTC.

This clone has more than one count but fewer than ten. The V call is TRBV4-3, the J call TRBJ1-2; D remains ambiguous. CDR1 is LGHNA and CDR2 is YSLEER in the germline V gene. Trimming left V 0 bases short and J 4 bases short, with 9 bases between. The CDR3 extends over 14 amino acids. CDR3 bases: TGCGCCAGCAGCCAAGATCTCACGGGCTATGGCTACACCTTC. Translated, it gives CASSQDLTGYGYTF.

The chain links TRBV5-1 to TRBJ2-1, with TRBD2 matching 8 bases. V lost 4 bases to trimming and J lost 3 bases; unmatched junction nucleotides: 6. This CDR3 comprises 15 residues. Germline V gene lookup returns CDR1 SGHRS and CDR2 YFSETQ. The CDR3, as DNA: TGCGCCAGCAGCCGAGACGGGGGGGACTACAATGAGCAGTTCTTC. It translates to CASSRDGGDYNEQFF.

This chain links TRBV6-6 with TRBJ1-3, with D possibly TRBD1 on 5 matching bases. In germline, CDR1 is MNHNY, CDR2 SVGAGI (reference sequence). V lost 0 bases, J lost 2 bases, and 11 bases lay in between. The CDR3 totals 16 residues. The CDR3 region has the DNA TGTGCCAGCAGTTACTCGGGGCCAGTCCCTGGAAACACCATATATTTT. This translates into CASSYSGPVPGNTIYF.

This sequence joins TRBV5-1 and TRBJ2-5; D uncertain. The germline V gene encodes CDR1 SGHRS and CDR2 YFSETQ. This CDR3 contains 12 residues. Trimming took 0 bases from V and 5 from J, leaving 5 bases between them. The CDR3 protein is CASSLVGETQYF. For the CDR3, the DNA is TGCGCCAGCAGCTTGGTCGGTGAGACCCAGTACTTC.

CDR3 protein: CASRGQGGYEQYF. Here the CDR3 DNA reads TGTGCCAGCAGGGGCCAGGGGGGCTACGAGCAGTACTTC. The chain carries TRBV6-5 and TRBJ2-7, with D tentatively TRBD1 (7 bases). This CDR3 comprises 13 residues. From germline, CDR1 is MNHEY and CDR2 SVGAGI. Trimming pared 6 bases from V and 3 bases from J, leaving 12 bases between.

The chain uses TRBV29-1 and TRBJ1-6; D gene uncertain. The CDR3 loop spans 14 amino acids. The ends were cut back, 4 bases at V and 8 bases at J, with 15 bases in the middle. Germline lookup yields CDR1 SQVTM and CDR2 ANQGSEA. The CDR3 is CSVAGPGRDSPLHF. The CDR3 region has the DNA TGCAGCGTTGCGGGCCCGGGGAGGGATTCACCCCTCCACTTT.

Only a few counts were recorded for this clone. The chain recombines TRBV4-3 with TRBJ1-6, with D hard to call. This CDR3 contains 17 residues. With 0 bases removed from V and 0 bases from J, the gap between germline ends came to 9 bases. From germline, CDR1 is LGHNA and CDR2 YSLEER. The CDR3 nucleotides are TGCGCCAGCAGCCAAGATGCAGGAAGCTCCTATAATTCACCCCTCCACTTT. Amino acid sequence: CASSQDAGSSYNSPLHF.

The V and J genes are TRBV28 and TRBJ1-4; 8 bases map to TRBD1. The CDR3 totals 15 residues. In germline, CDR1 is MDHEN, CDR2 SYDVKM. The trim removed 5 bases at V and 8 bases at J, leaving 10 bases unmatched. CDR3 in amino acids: CASSAVQGANEKLFF. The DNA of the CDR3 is TGTGCCAGCAGTGCGGTCCAGGGGGCGAACGAAAAACTGTTTTTT.

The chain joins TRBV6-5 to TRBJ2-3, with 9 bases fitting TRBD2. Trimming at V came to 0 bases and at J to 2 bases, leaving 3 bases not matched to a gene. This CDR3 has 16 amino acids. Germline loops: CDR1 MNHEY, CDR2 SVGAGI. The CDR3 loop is CASSYSGGRATDTQYF. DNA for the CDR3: TGTGCCAGCAGTTACTCTGGCGGGAGGGCCACAGATACGCAGTATTTT.

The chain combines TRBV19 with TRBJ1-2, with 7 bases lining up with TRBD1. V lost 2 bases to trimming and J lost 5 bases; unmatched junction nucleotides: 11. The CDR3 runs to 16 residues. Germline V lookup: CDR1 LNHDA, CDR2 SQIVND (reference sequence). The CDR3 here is CASSIRAGQELYGYTF. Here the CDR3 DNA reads TGTGCCAGTAGTATACGGGCTGGACAGGAGCTTTATGGCTACACCTTC.

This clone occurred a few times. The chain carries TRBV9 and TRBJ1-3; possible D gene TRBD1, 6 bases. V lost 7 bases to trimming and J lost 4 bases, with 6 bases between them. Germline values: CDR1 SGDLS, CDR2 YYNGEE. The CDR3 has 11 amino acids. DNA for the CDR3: TGTGCCAGCCAGGGGGGAAACACCATATATTTT. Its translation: CASQGGNTIYF.

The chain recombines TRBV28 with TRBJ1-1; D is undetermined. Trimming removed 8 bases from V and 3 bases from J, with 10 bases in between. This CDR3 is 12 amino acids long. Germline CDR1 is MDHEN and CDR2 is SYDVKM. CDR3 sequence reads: CASVSADTEAFF. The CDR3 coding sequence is TGTGCCAGCGTTTCGGCGGACACTGAAGCTTTCTTT.

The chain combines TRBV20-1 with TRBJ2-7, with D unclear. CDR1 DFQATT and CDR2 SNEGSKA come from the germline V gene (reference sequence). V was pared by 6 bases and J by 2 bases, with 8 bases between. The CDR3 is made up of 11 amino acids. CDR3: CSATTAYEQYF. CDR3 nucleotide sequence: TGCAGTGCCACAACCGCCTACGAGCAGTACTTC.

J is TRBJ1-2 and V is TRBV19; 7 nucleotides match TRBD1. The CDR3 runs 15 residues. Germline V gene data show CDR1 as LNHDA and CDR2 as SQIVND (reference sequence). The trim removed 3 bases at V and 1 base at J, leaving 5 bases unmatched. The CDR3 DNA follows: TGTGCCAGTAGTATTGGACAGGTCCGTAACTATGGCTACACCTTC. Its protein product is CASSIGQVRNYGYTF.

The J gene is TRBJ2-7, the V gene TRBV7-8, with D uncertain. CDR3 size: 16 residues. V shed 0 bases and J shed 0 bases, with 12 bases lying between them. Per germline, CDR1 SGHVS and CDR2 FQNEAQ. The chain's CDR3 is CASSLAPRSVSYEQYF. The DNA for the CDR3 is TGTGCCAGCAGCTTAGCCCCTCGGTCGGTCTCCTACGAGCAGTACTTC.